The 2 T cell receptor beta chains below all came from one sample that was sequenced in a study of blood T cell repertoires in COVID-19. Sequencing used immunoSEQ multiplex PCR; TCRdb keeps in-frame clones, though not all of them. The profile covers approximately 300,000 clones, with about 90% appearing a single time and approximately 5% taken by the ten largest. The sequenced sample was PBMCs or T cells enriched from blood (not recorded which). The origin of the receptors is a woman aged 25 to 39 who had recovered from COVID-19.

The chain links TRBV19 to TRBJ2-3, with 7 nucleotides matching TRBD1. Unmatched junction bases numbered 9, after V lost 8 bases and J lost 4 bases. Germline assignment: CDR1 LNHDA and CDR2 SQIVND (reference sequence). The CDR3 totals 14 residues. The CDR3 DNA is TGTGCCAGTCGAGACAGGGTTAGCTCAGATACGCAGTATTTT. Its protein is CASRDRVSSDTQYF.

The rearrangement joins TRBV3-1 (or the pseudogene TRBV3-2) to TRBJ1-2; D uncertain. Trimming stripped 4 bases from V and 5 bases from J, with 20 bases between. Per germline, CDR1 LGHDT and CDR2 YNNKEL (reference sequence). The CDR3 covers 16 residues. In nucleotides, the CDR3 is TGTGCCAGCAGCCCTTGGACGGGGATGATAGTTTATGGCTACACCTTC. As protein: CASSPWTGMIVYGYTF.